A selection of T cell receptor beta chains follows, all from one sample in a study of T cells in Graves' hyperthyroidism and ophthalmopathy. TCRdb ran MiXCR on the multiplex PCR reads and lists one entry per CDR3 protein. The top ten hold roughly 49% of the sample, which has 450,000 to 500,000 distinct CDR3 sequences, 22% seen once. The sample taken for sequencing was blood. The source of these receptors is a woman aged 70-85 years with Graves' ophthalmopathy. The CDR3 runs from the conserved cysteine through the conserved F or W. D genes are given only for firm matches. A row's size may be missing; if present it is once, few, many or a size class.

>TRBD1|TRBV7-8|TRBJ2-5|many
TGTGCCAGCAGCTTAGTTTGGACAGGGGCATCGGAGACCCAGTACTTC
CASSLVWTGASETQYF
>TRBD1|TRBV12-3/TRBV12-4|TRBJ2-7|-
TGTGCCAGCAGTCCGGGCGACAGGGGGTCGGAGCAGTACTTC
CASSPGDRGSEQYF
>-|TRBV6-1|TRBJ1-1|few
TGTGCCATCACAGGGTCCATTGGCACTGAAGCTTTCTTT
CAITGSIGTEAFF
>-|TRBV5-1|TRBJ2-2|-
TGCGCCAGCAGCTCGACCCTACGCGGCACCGGGGAGCTGTTTTTT
CASSSTLRGTGELFF
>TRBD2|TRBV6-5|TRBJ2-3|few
TGTGCCAGCAGTTACTCGGGGACTAGCGGGAGCAGCGGGGGGGGAGATACGCAGTATTTT
CASSYSGTSGSSGGGDTQYF
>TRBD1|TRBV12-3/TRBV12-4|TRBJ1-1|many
TGTGCCAGTAAAAGGGGGACAGTTAACACTGAAGCTTTCTTT
CASKRGTVNTEAFF
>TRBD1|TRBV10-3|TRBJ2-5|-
TGTGCCATCAGTGAGTCGGGGGACAGGGGGGATGAGACCCAGTACTTC
CAISESGDRGDETQYF
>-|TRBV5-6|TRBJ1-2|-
TGTGCCAGCAGCTTGTTTGGGACCAGGGGATCATATGGCTACACCTTC
CASSLFGTRGSYGYTF
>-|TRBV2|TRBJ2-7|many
TGTGCCAGCAGTGATTCCCTCGGCGCCGCATCCTACGAGCAGTACTTC
CASSDSLGAASYEQYF
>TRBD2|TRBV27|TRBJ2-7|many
TGTGCCAGCAGTCCACTAGCGAGTACCTACGAGCAGTACTTC
CASSPLASTYEQYF
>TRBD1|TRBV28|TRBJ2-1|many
TGTGCCAGCAGTACCCTGGGACAGGGGTACAATGAGCAGTTCTTC
CASSTLGQGYNEQFF
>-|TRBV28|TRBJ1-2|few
TGTGCCAGCAGTGTCGGGACAACCTATGGCTACACCTTC
CASSVGTTYGYTF
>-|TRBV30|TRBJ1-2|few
TGTGCCTGGAGTCTCCAACAGGGTTTTAACTATGGCTACACCTTC
CAWSLQQGFNYGYTF
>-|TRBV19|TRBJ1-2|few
TGTGCCAGTAGTGACCGCACCGGGACGCCTCTCTACACCTTC
CASSDRTGTPLYTF
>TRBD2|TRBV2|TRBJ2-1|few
TGTGCCAGCAGGAAGAGACTAGCGGCCAATGAGCAGTTCTTC
CASRKRLAANEQFF
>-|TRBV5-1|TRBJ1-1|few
TGCGCCAGCAGCGCGGCGGGGCTAGACATGAACACTGAAGCTTTCTTT
CASSAAGLDMNTEAFF
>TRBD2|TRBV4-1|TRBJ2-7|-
TGCGCCAGCAGCCATCAAAGTCTAGCGGTGCCCTACGAGCAGTACTTC
CASSHQSLAVPYEQYF
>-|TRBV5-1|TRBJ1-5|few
TGCGCCAGCAGCTTCGGGCAGGGTAGCAATCAGCCCCAGCATTTT
CASSFGQGSNQPQHF
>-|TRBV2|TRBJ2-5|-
TGTGCCAGCAGTGAGGCAGGGGTTCAAGAGACCCAGTACTTC
CASSEAGVQETQYF
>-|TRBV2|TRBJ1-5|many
TGTGCCACCCGACAGTATTTGGATCAGCCCCAGCATTTT
CATRQYLDQPQHF
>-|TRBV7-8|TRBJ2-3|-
TGTGCCAGCAGCTCCCCCCGGACAGCCTTCACAGATACGCAGTATTTT
CASSSPRTAFTDTQYF
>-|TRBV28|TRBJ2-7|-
TGTGCCAGCAGCCAGGCCGGTCCGGGGGCTCCCTACGAGCAGTACTTC
CASSQAGPGAPYEQYF
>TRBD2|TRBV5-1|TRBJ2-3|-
TGCGCCAGTGGGGGACTAGCGGGAGAGGAGGATACGCAGTATTTT
CASGGLAGEEDTQYF
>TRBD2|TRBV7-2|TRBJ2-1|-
TGTGCCAGCAGCTTAGCCCCGCTCCGGGAGGGTGAGCAGTTCTTC
CASSLAPLREGEQFF
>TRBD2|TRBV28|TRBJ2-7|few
TGTGCCAGCAGTTTATTATCCCTAGCGGGGCGGGAGCAGTACTTC
CASSLLSLAGREQYF
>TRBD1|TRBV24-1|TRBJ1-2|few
TGTGCCACCAGTGATTTAGGGACAGACTATGGCTACACCTTC
CATSDLGTDYGYTF
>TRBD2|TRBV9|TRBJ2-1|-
TGTGCCAGCAGCGTAAGGGCTAGCGGGTCCTACAATGAGCAGTTCTTC
CASSVRASGSYNEQFF
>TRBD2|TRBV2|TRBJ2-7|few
TGTGCCAGCAGTAGCGGGAGGGCCTATCGAGAGCAGTACTTC
CASSSGRAYREQYF
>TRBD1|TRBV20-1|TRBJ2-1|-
TGCAGTGCTCGGACAGGGATTGAGCAGTTCTTC
CSARTGIEQFF
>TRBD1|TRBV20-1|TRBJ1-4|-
TGCAGTGCTAGAGTTCCGACAGGGGGTTATGAAAAACTGTTTTTT
CSARVPTGGYEKLFF
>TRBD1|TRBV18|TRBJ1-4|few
TGTGCCAGCTCGCCTGGGACAGGCCTAACTAATGAAAAACTGTTTTTT
CASSPGTGLTNEKLFF
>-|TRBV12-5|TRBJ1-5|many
TGTGCTAGTGGTTTGAACTCGGACGGCTATAGCAATCAGCCCCAGCATTTT
CASGLNSDGYSNQPQHF
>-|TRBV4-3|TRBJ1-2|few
TGCGCCAGCAGCCAAGATAGGACTTATGGCTACACCTTC
CASSQDRTYGYTF
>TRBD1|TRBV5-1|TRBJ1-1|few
TGCGCCAGCAGCAGTCAGGGGACAGCTAGTCCTGAAGCTTTCTTT
CASSSQGTASPEAFF
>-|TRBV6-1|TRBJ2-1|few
TGTGCCAGCAGTGAAGGGGATGGGCTCAACCCGAATGAGCAGTTCTTC
CASSEGDGLNPNEQFF
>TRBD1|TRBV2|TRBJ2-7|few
TGTGCCACCCGAGACCGGGACAGGGACTACGAGCAGTACTTC
CATRDRDRDYEQYF
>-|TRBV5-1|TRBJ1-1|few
TGCGCCAGCAGCCCCATGGGACAATTGGCTTTCTTT
CASSPMGQLAFF
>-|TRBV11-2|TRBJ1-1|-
TGTGCCAGCAGCTTAGGAGGTATCGGGGCTACTGAAGCTTTCTTT
CASSLGGIGATEAFF
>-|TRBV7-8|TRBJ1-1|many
TGTGCCAGCAGCATACAGGGGAACACTGAAGCTTTCTTT
CASSIQGNTEAFF
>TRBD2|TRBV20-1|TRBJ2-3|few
TGCAGTGCTAGAGATCCCAGCGGGAGTTCAGATACGCAGTATTTT
CSARDPSGSSDTQYF